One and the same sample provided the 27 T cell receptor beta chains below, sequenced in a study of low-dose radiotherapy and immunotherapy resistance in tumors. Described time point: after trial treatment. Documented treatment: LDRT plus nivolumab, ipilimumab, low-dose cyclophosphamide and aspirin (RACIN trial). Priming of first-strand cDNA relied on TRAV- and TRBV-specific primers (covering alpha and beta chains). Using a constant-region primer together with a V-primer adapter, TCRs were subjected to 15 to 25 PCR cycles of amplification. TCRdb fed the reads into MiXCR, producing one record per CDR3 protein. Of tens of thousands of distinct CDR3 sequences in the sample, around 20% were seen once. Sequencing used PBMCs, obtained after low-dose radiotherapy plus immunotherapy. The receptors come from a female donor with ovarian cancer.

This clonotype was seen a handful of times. CDR3 sequence: CSARLAGGVGELFF. DNA of the CDR3: TGCAGTGCTAGACTAGCGGGAGGGGTCGGGGAGCTGTTTTTT. This rearrangement joins TRBV20-1 to TRBJ2-2, with 12 positions matching TRBD2. J was trimmed by 7 bases and V by 2 bases; bases with no gene match: 2. This CDR3 region has 14 residues. Germline V CDR1 and CDR2: DFQATT, SNEGSKA (reference sequence).

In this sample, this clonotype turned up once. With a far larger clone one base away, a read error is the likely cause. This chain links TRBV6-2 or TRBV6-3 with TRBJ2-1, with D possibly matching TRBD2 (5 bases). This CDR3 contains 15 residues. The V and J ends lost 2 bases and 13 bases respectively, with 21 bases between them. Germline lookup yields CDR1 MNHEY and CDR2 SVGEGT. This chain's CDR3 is CASSYRGGPVETQFF. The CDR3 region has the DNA TGTGCCAGCAGTTACCGCGGCGGGCCAGTGGAGACCCAGTTCTTC.

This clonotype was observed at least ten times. DNA of the CDR3: TGTGCCAGCAGTACCAGGACAGCAAACGAGCAGTACTTC. This gives the protein CASSTRTANEQYF. The chain couples TRBV3-1 to TRBJ2-7; the D gene is possibly TRBD1 (6 bases). Trimming cost V 6 bases and J 5 bases, with 14 bases left between them. The CDR3 is 13 residues long. Germline values: CDR1 LGHDT, CDR2 YNNKEL (reference sequence).

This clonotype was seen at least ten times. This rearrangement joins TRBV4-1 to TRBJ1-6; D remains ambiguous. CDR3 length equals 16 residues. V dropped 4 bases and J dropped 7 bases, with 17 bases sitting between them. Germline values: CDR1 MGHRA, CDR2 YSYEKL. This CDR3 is CASSLPLGRLNSPLHF. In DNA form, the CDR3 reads TGCGCCAGCAGCCTACCTCTAGGGCGCCTAAATTCACCCCTCCACTTT.

This CDR3 is CASSYSVRGSYNEQFF. The CDR3 DNA is TGTGCCAGCAGTTACTCGGTACGGGGCTCCTACAATGAGCAGTTCTTC. The gene calls are TRBV6-5 and TRBJ2-1, with a possible D match to TRBD2 (5 bases). The germline gives CDR1 MNHEY, CDR2 SVGAGI. The length of the CDR3 is 16 residues. V was trimmed by 0 bases and J by 0 bases, leaving 9 bases between them.

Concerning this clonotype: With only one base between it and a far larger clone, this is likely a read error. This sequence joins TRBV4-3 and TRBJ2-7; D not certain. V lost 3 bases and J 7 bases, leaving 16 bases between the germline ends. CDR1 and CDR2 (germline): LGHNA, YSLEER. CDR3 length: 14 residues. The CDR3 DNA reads TGCGCCAGCAGCCAGCTTCCGGGCACCGGGGAGCAGTACTTC. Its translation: CASSQLPGTGEQYF.

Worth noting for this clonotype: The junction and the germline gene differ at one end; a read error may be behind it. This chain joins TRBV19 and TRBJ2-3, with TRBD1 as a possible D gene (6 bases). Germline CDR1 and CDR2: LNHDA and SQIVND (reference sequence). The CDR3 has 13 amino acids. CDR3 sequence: CASGPQGADTRYF. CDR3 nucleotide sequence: TGTGCCAGTGGGCCACAGGGTGCAGACACGCGGTATTTT.

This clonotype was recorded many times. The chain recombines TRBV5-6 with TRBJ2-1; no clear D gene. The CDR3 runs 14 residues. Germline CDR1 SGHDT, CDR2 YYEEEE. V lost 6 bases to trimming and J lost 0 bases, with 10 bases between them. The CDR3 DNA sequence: TGTGCCAGCACCGCTTTAGGCTCCTACAATGAGCAGTTCTTC. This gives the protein CASTALGSYNEQFF.

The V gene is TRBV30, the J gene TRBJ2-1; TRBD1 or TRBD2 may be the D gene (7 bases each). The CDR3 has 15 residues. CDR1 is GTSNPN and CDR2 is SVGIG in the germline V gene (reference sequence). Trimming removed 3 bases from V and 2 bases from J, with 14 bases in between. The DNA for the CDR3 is TGTGCCTGGAGCCCCAGGGGGGGTCCCTACAATGAGCAGTTCTTC. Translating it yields CAWSPRGGPYNEQFF.

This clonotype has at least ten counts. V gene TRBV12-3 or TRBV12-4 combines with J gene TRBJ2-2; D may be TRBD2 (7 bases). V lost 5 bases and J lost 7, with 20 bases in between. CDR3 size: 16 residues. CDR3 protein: CASSVWGGRFSGELFF. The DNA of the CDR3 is TGTGCCAGCAGTGTCTGGGGGGGGCGCTTCAGCGGGGAGCTGTTTTTT.

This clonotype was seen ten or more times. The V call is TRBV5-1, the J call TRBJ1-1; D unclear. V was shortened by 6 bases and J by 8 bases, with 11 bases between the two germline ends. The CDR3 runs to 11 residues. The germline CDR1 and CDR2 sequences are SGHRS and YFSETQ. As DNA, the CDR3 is TGCGCCAGCACCGGAAGTGCCGAAGCTTTCTTT. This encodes CASTGSAEAFF.

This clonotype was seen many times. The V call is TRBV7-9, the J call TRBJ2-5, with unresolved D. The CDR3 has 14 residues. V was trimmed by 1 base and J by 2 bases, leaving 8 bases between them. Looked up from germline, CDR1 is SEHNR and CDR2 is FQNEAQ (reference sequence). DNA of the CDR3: TGTGCCAGCAGCTTAGTAGGGTCTCAAGAGACCCAGTACTTC. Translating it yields CASSLVGSQETQYF. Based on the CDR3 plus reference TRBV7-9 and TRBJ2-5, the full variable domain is DTGVSQNPRHKITKRGQNVTFRCDPISEHNRLYWYRQTLGQGPEFLTYFQNEAQLEKSRLLSDRFSAERPKGSFSTLEIQRTEQGDSAMYLCASSLVGSQETQYFGPGTRLLVL.

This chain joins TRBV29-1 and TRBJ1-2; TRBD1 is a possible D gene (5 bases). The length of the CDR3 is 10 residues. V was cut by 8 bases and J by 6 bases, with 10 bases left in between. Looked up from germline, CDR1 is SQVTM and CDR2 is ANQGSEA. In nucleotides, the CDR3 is TGCAGCATTTTACAGGATGGCTACACCTTC. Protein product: CSILQDGYTF.

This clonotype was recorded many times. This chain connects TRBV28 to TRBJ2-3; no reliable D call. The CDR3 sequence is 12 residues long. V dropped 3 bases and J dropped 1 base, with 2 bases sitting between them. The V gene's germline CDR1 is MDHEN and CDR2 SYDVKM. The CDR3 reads CASSLGTDTQYF. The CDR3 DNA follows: TGTGCCAGCAGTTTGGGCACAGATACGCAGTATTTT. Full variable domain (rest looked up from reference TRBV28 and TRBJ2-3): DVKVTQSSRYLVKRTGEKVFLECVQDMDHENMFWYRQDPGLGLRLIYFSYDVKMKEKGDIPEGYSVSREKKERFSLILESASTNQTSMYLCASSLGTDTQYFGPGTRLTVL.

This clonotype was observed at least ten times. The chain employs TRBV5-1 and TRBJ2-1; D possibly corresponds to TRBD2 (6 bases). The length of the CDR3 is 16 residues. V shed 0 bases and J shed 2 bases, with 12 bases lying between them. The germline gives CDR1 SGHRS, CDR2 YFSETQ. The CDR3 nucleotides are TGCGCCAGCAGCTTGGCTCGGGGGTCCGCCTACAATGAGCAGTTCTTC. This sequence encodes CASSLARGSAYNEQFF.

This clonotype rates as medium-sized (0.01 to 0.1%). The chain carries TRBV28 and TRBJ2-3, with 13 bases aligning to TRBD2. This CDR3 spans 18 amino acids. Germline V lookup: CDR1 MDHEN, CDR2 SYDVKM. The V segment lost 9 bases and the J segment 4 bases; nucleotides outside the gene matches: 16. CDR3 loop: CASLTSGRAGYTADTQYF. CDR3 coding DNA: TGTGCCAGTCTCACTAGCGGGAGGGCCGGGTATACTGCAGATACGCAGTATTTT.

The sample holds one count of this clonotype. CDR3 residues: CSGLVLAKNIQYF. The CDR3 DNA reads TGCAGCGGACTCGTACTAGCCAAAAACATTCAGTACTTC. This sequence joins TRBV29-1 and TRBJ2-4; D uncertain. This CDR3 region has 13 residues. The V gene's germline CDR1 is SQVTM and CDR2 ANQGSEA. V lost 7 bases, J lost 0 bases, and 10 bases lay in between.

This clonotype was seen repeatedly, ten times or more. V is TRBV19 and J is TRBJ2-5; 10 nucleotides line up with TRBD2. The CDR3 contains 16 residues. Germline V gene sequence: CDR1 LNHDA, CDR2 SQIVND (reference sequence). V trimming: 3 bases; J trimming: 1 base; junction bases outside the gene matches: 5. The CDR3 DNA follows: TGTGCCAGTAGTATGATAGCGGGGGGACTCCAAGAGACCCAGTACTTC. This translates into CASSMIAGGLQETQYF. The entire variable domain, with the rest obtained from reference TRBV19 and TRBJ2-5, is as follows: DGGITQSPKYLFRKEGQNVTLSCEQNLNHDAMYWYRQDPGQGLRLIYYSQIVNDFQKGDIAEGYSVSREKKESFPLTVTSAQKNPTAFYLCASSMIAGGLQETQYFGPGTRLLVL.

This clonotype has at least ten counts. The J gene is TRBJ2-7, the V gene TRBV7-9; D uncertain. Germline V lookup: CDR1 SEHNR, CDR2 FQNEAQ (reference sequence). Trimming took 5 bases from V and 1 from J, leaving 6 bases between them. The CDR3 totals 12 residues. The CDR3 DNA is TGTGCCAGCAGCCCACTATCCTACGAGCAGTACTTC. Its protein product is CASSPLSYEQYF.

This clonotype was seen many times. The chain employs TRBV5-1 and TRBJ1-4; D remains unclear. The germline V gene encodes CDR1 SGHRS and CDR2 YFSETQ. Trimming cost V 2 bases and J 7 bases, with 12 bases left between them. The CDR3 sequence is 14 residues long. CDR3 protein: CASSFGIKGEKLFF. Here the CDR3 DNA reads TGCGCCAGCAGCTTCGGGATAAAGGGTGAAAAACTGTTTTTT. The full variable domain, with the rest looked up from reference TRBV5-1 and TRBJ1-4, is KAGVTQTPRYLIKTRGQQVTLSCSPISGHRSVSWYQQTPGQGLQFLFEYFSETQRNKGNFPGRFSGRQFSNSRSEMNVSTLELGDSALYLCASSFGIKGEKLFFGSGTQLSVL.

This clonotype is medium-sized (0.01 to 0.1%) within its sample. CDR3 residues: CASSLRGLADTQYF. Written as DNA, the CDR3 is TGTGCCAGCAGTTTACGAGGACTAGCCGATACGCAGTATTTT. The genes are TRBV12-3 or TRBV12-4 and TRBJ2-3, with 8 nucleotides matching TRBD2. The CDR3 is 14 residues long. J gave up 6 bases and V 2 bases, and 4 bases lay outside the gene matches.

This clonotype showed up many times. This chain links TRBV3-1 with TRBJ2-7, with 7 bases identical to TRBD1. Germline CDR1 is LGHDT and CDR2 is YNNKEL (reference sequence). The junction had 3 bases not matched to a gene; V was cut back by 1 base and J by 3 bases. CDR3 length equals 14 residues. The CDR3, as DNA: TGTGCCAGCAGCCAAGGGACAGGAGGCTACGAGCAGTACTTC. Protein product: CASSQGTGGYEQYF.

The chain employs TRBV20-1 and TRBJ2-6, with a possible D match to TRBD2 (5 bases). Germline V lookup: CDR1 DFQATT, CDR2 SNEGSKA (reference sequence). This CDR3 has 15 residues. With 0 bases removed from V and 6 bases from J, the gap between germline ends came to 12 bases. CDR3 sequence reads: CSARDWRNSANVLTF. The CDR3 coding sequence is TGCAGTGCTAGAGATTGGAGGAATTCGGCCAACGTCCTGACTTTC.

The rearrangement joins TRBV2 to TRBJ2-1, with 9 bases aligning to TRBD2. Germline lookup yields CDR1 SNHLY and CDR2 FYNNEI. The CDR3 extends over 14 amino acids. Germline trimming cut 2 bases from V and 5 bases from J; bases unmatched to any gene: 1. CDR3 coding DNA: TGTGCCAGCAGTGAAACTAGCGGGCACAATGAGCAGTTCTTC. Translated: CASSETSGHNEQFF.

CDR3: CASRSPNPNSPLHF. Written as DNA, the CDR3 is TGTGCCAGCAGGTCACCTAACCCAAATTCACCCCTCCACTTT. This rearrangement joins TRBV12-3 or TRBV12-4 to TRBJ1-6, with D hard to call. CDR3 length: 14 amino acids. Trimming stripped 6 bases from V and 7 bases from J, with 13 bases between.

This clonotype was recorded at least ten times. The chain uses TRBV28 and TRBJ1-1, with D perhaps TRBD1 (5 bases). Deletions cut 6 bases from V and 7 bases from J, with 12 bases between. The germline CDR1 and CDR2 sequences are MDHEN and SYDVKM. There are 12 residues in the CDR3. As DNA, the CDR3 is TGTGCCAGCAGGGGCGCAGGGCGTGAAGCTTTCTTT. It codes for CASRGAGREAFF.

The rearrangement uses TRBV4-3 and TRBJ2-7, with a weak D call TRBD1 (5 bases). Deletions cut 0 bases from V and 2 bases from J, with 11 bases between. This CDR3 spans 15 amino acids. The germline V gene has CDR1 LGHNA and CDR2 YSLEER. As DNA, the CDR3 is TGCGCCAGCAGCCAAGAAGGGGCAGCAGCCTACGAGCAGTACTTC. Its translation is CASSQEGAAAYEQYF.